A single sample gave rise to the 20 T cell receptor beta chains below, sequenced in a study of blood T cell repertoires in COVID-19. This table comes from immunoSEQ multiplex PCR, and its TCRdb copy is limited to in-frame clones, with some not included. The table lists 400,000 to 550,000 clones, roughly 89% of them singletons. The sequenced sample was peripheral blood. These receptors originate from a woman between 25 and 40 years old with acute or convalescent COVID-19.

V gene TRBV13 combines with J gene TRBJ2-5, with D perhaps TRBD1 (6 bases). The CDR3 is made up of 14 amino acids. Germline-derived CDR1 and CDR2 are PRHDT and FYEKMQ (reference sequence). The germline V and J ends were trimmed by 3 bases and 2 bases, with 10 bases remaining between them. The DNA for the CDR3 is TGTGCCAGCAGCTTCCTGGGACAACAAGAGACCCAGTACTTC. Its protein product is CASSFLGQQETQYF.

V gene TRBV11-3 combines with J gene TRBJ2-2; D is possibly TRBD2 (5 bases). CDR3 length: 15 residues. Germline V gene data show CDR1 as SGHNT and CDR2 as YENEEA. Trimming took off 1 base at V and 3 bases at J, with 9 bases between the two ends. The CDR3 region is CASSLGRGYTGELFF. In DNA, the CDR3 is TGTGCCAGCAGCTTAGGACGCGGGTACACCGGGGAGCTGTTTTTT. The full variable domain, completed using reference TRBV11-3 and TRBJ2-2, is EAGVVQSPRYKIIEKKQPVAFWCNPISGHNTLYWYLQNLGQGPELLIRYENEEAVDDSQLPKDRFSAERLKGVDSTLKIQPAELGDSAVYLCASSLGRGYTGELFFGEGSRLTVL.

This chain links TRBV29-1 with TRBJ1-1; D not resolved. From germline, CDR1 is SQVTM and CDR2 ANQGSEA. V was cut by 4 bases and J by 0 bases, with 18 bases left in between. This CDR3 is built from 16 residues. CDR3 bases: TGCAGCGTTGCCTCGGGGTCGTACGGGGTGAACACTGAAGCTTTCTTT. It encodes CSVASGSYGVNTEAFF.

This clone was detected once. Other DNA sequences from this sample encode an identical CDR3 as well. The chain uses TRBV5-5 and TRBJ1-1; unclear D gene. V was cut by 0 bases and J by 2 bases, with 8 bases left in between. The CDR3 sequence is 14 residues long. Germline V gene sequence: CDR1 SGHKS, CDR2 YYEKEE (reference sequence). CDR3 nucleotide sequence: TGTGCCAGCAGCTTGGCGAATACTAACACTGAAGCTTTCTTT. The encoded protein is CASSLANTNTEAFF.

V gene TRBV2 combines with J gene TRBJ2-1; TRBD2 is a possible D gene (6 bases). The germline V gene encodes CDR1 SNHLY and CDR2 FYNNEI. CDR3 length equals 15 residues. V was trimmed by 10 bases and J by 3 bases, leaving 19 bases between them. The CDR3 sequence: CANPARDWSYNEQFF. For the CDR3, the DNA is TGTGCCAACCCAGCCCGGGACTGGAGCTACAATGAGCAGTTCTTC.

This clone was seen a few times. This chain links TRBV5-4 with TRBJ1-3, with D possibly TRBD1 on 5 matching bases. Trimming left V 4 bases short and J 1 base short, with 15 bases between. The CDR3 has 16 residues. Germline loops: CDR1 SGHNT, CDR2 YYREEE (reference sequence). The CDR3 here is CASSPGGGTSGNTIYF. DNA of the CDR3: TGTGCCAGCAGCCCCGGGGGAGGTACTTCTGGAAACACCATATATTTT.

V usage is TRBV6-1 and J usage is TRBJ2-7; D unresolved. In germline, CDR1 is MNHNS, CDR2 SASEGT. This CDR3 region has 16 residues. Trimming shortened V by 1 base and J by 0 bases, and 13 bases separated the two germline ends. CDR3 nucleotides: TGTGCCAGCAGTGAAGTTTGGTTCCTAAGCTCCTACGAGCAGTACTTC. Encoded protein: CASSEVWFLSSYEQYF.

The chain employs TRBV19 and TRBJ1-1, with 9 bases lining up with TRBD1. With V trimmed by 7 bases and J by 0 bases, 6 bases remained unmatched. Germline assignment: CDR1 LNHDA and CDR2 SQIVND (reference sequence). The CDR3 spans 15 residues. The CDR3 region is CASKTGQGMNTEAFF. DNA for the CDR3: TGTGCCAGTAAGACGGGACAGGGAATGAACACTGAAGCTTTCTTT.

The V and J genes are TRBV3-1 (or the pseudogene TRBV3-2) and TRBJ2-5; 11 bases align to TRBD1. The CDR3 contains 13 residues. The germline CDR1 and CDR2 sequences are LGHDT and YNNKEL (reference sequence). V dropped 8 bases and J dropped 3; count of bases not matched to a gene: 2. CDR3 DNA sequence: TGTGCCAGCCGGGACAGGGGGGAAGAGACCCAGTACTTC. Protein product: CASRDRGEETQYF.

This chain uses TRBV19 with TRBJ1-1; TRBD1 is a possible D gene (5 bases). V was cut by 10 bases and J by 7 bases, with 19 bases left in between. The germline gives CDR1 LNHDA, CDR2 SQIVND (reference sequence). This CDR3 has 13 amino acids. CDR3 sequence: CATRQQSLNEAFF. The CDR3 bases are TGTGCCACCCGACAGCAGTCCCTCAATGAAGCTTTCTTT.

The CDR3 DNA reads TGTGCCACCGAGGCTCCTGGCGGGGGCTCCCGGGCCGAGCAGTTCTTC. Its translation is CATEAPGGGSRAEQFF. The rearrangement joins TRBV24-1 to TRBJ2-1, with D tentatively TRBD2 (7 bases). Germline CDR1 is KGHDR and CDR2 is SFDVKD. The CDR3 covers 16 residues. V was clipped by 9 bases and J by 10 bases, with 27 bases between them.

The chain recombines TRBV7-8 with TRBJ1-4; 9 bases are a match to TRBD1. The CDR3 spans 15 residues. The ends lost 4 bases at V and 7 bases at J; junction bases unmatched: 7. Germline CDR1 reads SGHVS; CDR2 reads FQNEAQ. The CDR3 here is CASSSLQGAGEKLFF. For the CDR3, the DNA is TGTGCCAGCAGCTCCCTACAGGGGGCAGGTGAAAAACTGTTTTTT.

The chain has TRBV5-1 and TRBJ2-6; D not certain. This CDR3 contains 17 residues. Trimming cost V 1 base and J 5 bases, with 16 bases left between them. In germline, CDR1 is SGHRS, CDR2 YFSETQ. CDR3 sequence: CASSLIPANSWANVLTF. CDR3 in DNA: TGCGCCAGCAGCTTGATTCCCGCAAACTCCTGGGCCAACGTCCTGACTTTC.

A note on this clone: At the DNA level, this CDR3 is encoded by other sequences in the same sample as well. The chain combines TRBV2 with TRBJ1-1; D is uncertain. The CDR3 has 13 residues. In germline, CDR1 is SNHLY, CDR2 FYNNEI. V lost 6 bases and J lost 1, with 9 bases in between. The CDR3 DNA is TGTGCCAGCAGCCGACAAGGGAACACTGAAGCTTTCTTT. Encoded protein: CASSRQGNTEAFF.

The chain combines TRBV5-4 with TRBJ2-3; TRBD1 matches 11 bases. The CDR3 has 17 residues. The V segment lost 2 bases and the J segment 3 bases; nucleotides outside the gene matches: 8. Germline V gives CDR1 SGHNT, CDR2 YYREEE (reference sequence). This CDR3 is CASSFGQGATPTDTQYF. In nucleotides, the CDR3 is TGTGCCAGCAGCTTTGGACAGGGGGCGACTCCAACAGATACGCAGTATTTT.

V usage is TRBV3-1 (or the pseudogene TRBV3-2) and J usage is TRBJ2-5, with 15 bases aligning to TRBD2. After removal of 2 bases from V and 4 bases from J, the junction contained 8 bases not matched to a gene. The CDR3 sequence is 18 residues long. Germline V gene lookup returns CDR1 LGHDT and CDR2 YNNKEL (reference sequence). The CDR3 DNA sequence: TGTGCCAGCAGCCAATTGGGACTAGCGGGGGGTAGTGGAGAGACCCAGTACTTC. This gives the protein CASSQLGLAGGSGETQYF.

The chain carries TRBV28 and TRBJ1-2; D gene ambiguous. CDR3 length equals 14 residues. The germline V gene has CDR1 MDHEN and CDR2 SYDVKM. V lost 3 bases and J 6 bases, leaving 14 bases between the germline ends. As DNA, the CDR3 is TGTGCCAGCAGTTTCCCCGGATCGGCGGATGGCTACACCTTC. It specifies CASSFPGSADGYTF.

The chain employs TRBV4-1 and TRBJ2-1; tentative D call: TRBD2 (6 bases). CDR3 length equals 14 residues. The V end was cut by 4 bases, the J end by 6 bases, with 13 bases between. The germline V gene encodes CDR1 MGHRA and CDR2 YSYEKL. CDR3 in amino acids: CASSPLGGANEQFF. In DNA form, the CDR3 reads TGCGCCAGCAGCCCGTTGGGCGGGGCCAATGAGCAGTTCTTC.

The rearrangement links TRBV15 to TRBJ2-3; TRBD1 matches at 7 bases. The CDR3 covers 16 residues. The trim removed 4 bases at V and 1 base at J, leaving 8 bases unmatched. The germline CDR1 and CDR2 sequences are LNHNV and YYDKDF (reference sequence). The CDR3 is CATSNDRVGGTDTQYF. As DNA, the CDR3 is TGTGCCACCAGCAACGACAGGGTTGGTGGCACAGATACGCAGTATTTT.

This chain joins TRBV2 and TRBJ2-5; TRBD2 agrees at 9 bases. This CDR3 region has 15 residues. V shed 7 bases and J 0 bases; nucleotides not matched to a gene: 6. The germline gives CDR1 SNHLY, CDR2 FYNNEI. CDR3 in amino acids: CASKELAGYQETQYF. CDR3 DNA: TGTGCCAGCAAGGAGCTAGCGGGATACCAAGAGACCCAGTACTTC.